The rows below give T cell receptor beta chains drawn from one sample of a study of blood T cell repertoires in COVID-19. TCRdb's copy holds only in-frame clones and misses some; the assay was immunoSEQ multiplex PCR. The data contain 120,000 to 150,000 clones, approximately 84% of them seen just once; the ten biggest clones take up less than 4%. The sequenced sample consisted of PBMCs or T cells enriched from blood (not recorded which). The source is a woman aged 45 to 65 with acute COVID-19. CDR3s leave out the opening cysteine and the closing phenylalanine or tryptophan. Clone sizes are given selectively: once, few, many, or a class where the clone is expanded.

TRBJ2-3 TRBV6-2/TRBV6-3 . ASSITSADTDTQY
TRBJ2-7 TRBV4-1 few ASSQVLWRVSGEQY
TRBJ2-3 TRBV9 once ASSPSGLAGVDTQY
TRBJ2-1 TRBV7-7 . ASSLDGTSGKNEQF
TRBJ2-5 TRBV5-1 . ASSLGQEQETQY
TRBJ1-1 TRBV6-5 . ASSRGGNTEAF
TRBJ1-5 TRBV19 . ASSIVGQGSNQPQH
TRBJ2-3 TRBV5-1 . ANPGGSVSDTQY
TRBJ2-1 TRBV11-2 . ASSLRGEGYNEQF
TRBJ2-1 TRBV9 . ASSKNPLRRSGGMNEQF